The next 12 T cell receptor beta chains were all read from a single sample in a study of cytomegalovirus exposure and HLA in healthy donors. The study ran its PCR with 60 Vbeta and 13 Jbeta primers. Here immunoSEQ multiplex PCR was the method, and the copy in TCRdb shows in-frame clones only, minus some. The sample includes around 160,000 clones, roughly 80% of them seen just once. The sequenced sample was PBMCs. The receptors stem from a male donor in good health and CMV-seronegative.

This chain links TRBV6-5 with TRBJ1-1; D remains unclear. Germline loops: CDR1 MNHEY, CDR2 SVGAGI. With 1 base removed from V and 4 bases from J, the gap between germline ends came to 7 bases. The CDR3 is 13 amino acids. The CDR3 spells CASSYYAGTEAFF. The CDR3 bases are TGTGCCAGCAGTTACTATGCGGGCACTGAAGCTTTCTTT.

The J gene is TRBJ2-7, the V gene TRBV18; no reliable D call. Trimming took off 3 bases at V and 1 base at J, with 16 bases between the two ends. CDR1 is KGHSH and CDR2 is LQKENI in the germline V gene. The CDR3 is 16 residues long. In DNA form, the CDR3 reads TGTGCCAGCTCACCTCCCCGCGGAAGCCTATCCTACGAGCAGTACTTC. Protein product: CASSPPRGSLSYEQYF. Complete variable domain (other parts from reference TRBV18 and TRBJ2-7): NAGVMQNPRHLVRRRGQEARLRCSPMKGHSHVYWYRQLPEEGLKFMVYLQKENIIDESGMPKERFSAEFPKEGPSILRIQQVVRGDSAAYFCASSPPRGSLSYEQYFGPGTRLTVT.

This clone was picked up a small number of times. This rearrangement joins TRBV13 to TRBJ2-7; possibly TRBD2 for D (5 bases). CDR3 length: 13 residues. Trimming removed 6 bases from V and 3 bases from J, with 12 bases in between. Germline V gene data show CDR1 as PRHDT and CDR2 as FYEKMQ (reference sequence). The CDR3 sequence: CASSKGRDYEQYF. CDR3 in DNA: TGTGCCAGCAGTAAAGGTCGGGACTACGAGCAGTACTTC.

V usage is TRBV30 and J usage is TRBJ1-4; D is uncertain. CDR1 and CDR2 (germline): GTSNPN, SVGIG (reference sequence). V was shortened by 3 bases and J by 5 bases, with 13 bases between the two germline ends. This CDR3 region has 14 residues. The CDR3 region has the DNA TGTGCCTGGAGCCTACGAGCCCTAAATGAAAAACTGTTTTTT. Amino acids: CAWSLRALNEKLFF.

The chain couples TRBV7-2 to TRBJ2-1, with 12 positions matching TRBD2. Germline CDR1 reads SGHTA; CDR2 reads FQGNSA. The CDR3 has 15 amino acids. The J segment lost 8 bases and the V segment lost 8 bases, leaving 10 bases of the junction unmatched. CDR3 coding DNA: TGTGCCAGCGATAAAAACGGACTAGCGGGGTATGAGCAGTTCTTC. Amino acids: CASDKNGLAGYEQFF. The whole variable domain, filled in from reference TRBV7-2 and TRBJ2-1, reads GAGVSQSPSNKVTEKGKDVELRCDPISGHTALYWYRQSLGQGLEFLIYFQGNSAPDKSGLPSDRFSAERTGGSVSTLTIQRTQQEDSAVYLCASDKNGLAGYEQFFGPGTRLTVL.

The J gene is TRBJ1-2, the V gene TRBV5-4; tentative D call: TRBD1 (5 bases). The V gene's germline CDR1 is SGHNT and CDR2 YYREEE (reference sequence). V lost 0 bases and J 5 bases, leaving 14 bases between the germline ends. CDR3 size: 15 residues. The CDR3 spells CASSLAGTPGYGYTF. The CDR3, as DNA: TGTGCCAGCAGCTTGGCAGGGACTCCGGGGTATGGCTACACCTTC. The whole variable domain, filled in from reference TRBV5-4 and TRBJ1-2, reads ETGVTQSPTHLIKTRGQQVTLRCSSQSGHNTVSWYQQALGQGPQFIFQYYREEENGRGNFPPRFSGLQFPNYSSELNVNALELDDSALYLCASSLAGTPGYGYTFGSGTRLTVV.

This sequence joins TRBV19 and TRBJ2-1; TRBD1 agrees at 10 bases. This CDR3 has 16 amino acids. V gave up 1 base and J gave up 3 bases; unmatched junction bases: 3. Germline assignment: CDR1 LNHDA and CDR2 SQIVND (reference sequence). The CDR3 spells CASSIVDRGRYNEQFF. The DNA of the CDR3 is TGTGCCAGTAGTATAGTCGACAGGGGGCGCTACAATGAGCAGTTCTTC.

V is TRBV6-1 and J is TRBJ2-7; TRBD2 might be the D (5 bases). Germline values: CDR1 MNHNS, CDR2 SASEGT. The V end lost 0 bases, the J end lost 0 bases, and 6 bases lay between the germline ends. This CDR3 is built from 14 residues. The CDR3 sequence is CASSEAGLSYEQYF. Written as DNA, the CDR3 is TGTGCCAGCAGTGAAGCCGGACTCTCCTACGAGCAGTACTTC.

V gene TRBV19 combines with J gene TRBJ1-1; 9 nucleotides line up with TRBD1. V lost 1 base, J lost 8 bases, and 5 bases stayed unmatched. From germline, CDR1 is LNHDA and CDR2 SQIVND (reference sequence). This CDR3 is 14 amino acids long. CDR3 protein: CASSIGDRVGEAFF. The DNA of the CDR3 is TGTGCCAGTAGTATAGGGGACAGGGTAGGCGAAGCTTTCTTT.

The chain employs TRBV19 and TRBJ2-3; 7 bases fit TRBD1. V shed 8 bases, J shed 5 bases, and the junction held 13 bases outside the gene matches. The CDR3 extends over 15 amino acids. Germline V gene data show CDR1 as LNHDA and CDR2 as SQIVND (reference sequence). The CDR3, as DNA: TGTGCCAGTGGGGCTCGACAGGGCCAGGGAGATACGCAGTATTTT. The encoded protein is CASGARQGQGDTQYF.

V gene TRBV29-1 combines with J gene TRBJ2-2, with D possibly being TRBD1 (6 bases). Trimming cost V 4 bases and J 1 base, with 10 bases left between them. CDR1 SQVTM and CDR2 ANQGSEA come from the germline V gene. The CDR3 runs 14 residues. The CDR3, as DNA: TGCAGCGTTGCAGACAGGCTGAACACCGGGGAGCTGTTTTTT. It encodes CSVADRLNTGELFF.

The rearrangement joins TRBV18 to TRBJ1-2; possibly TRBD1 for D (6 bases). CDR1 is KGHSH, CDR2 LQKENI, per germline. Between the trimmed V and J ends, which lost 3 bases and 2 bases, there was a span of 13 bases. CDR3 length: 15 residues. CDR3 in amino acids: CASSPPSDRNYGYTF. The CDR3 DNA reads as TGTGCCAGCTCACCCCCTTCGGACAGAAACTATGGCTACACCTTC.